The 12 T cell receptor beta chains below all came from one sample that was sequenced in a study of T cell responses to AZD1222 COVID-19 vaccine. The protocol was immunoSEQ multiplex PCR, while the TCRdb copy is restricted to in-frame clones and leaves out a portion. The data show some 40,000 clones, 80% to 90% seen once. The source material was peripheral blood, sampled 28 days after the second dose of the MenACWY control vaccine. All receptors come from an adult who received the MenACWY meningococcal vaccine as a control.

V is TRBV5-1 and J is TRBJ1-4; D uncertain. The CDR3 consists of 15 residues. Germline loops: CDR1 SGHRS, CDR2 YFSETQ. Trimming removed 0 bases at V and 4 bases at J, with 10 bases between. This chain's CDR3 is CASSLARQSNEKLFF. CDR3 in DNA: TGCGCCAGCAGCTTGGCTAGACAAAGTAATGAAAAACTGTTTTTT. Supplemented by reference TRBV5-1 and TRBJ1-4, the full variable domain reads KAGVTQTPRYLIKTRGQQVTLSCSPISGHRSVSWYQQTPGQGLQFLFEYFSETQRNKGNFPGRFSGRQFSNSRSEMNVSTLELGDSALYLCASSLARQSNEKLFFGSGTQLSVL.

The V call is TRBV19, the J call TRBJ2-3; D perhaps matches TRBD2 (6 bases). Germline CDR1 LNHDA, CDR2 SQIVND (reference sequence). V was trimmed by 5 bases and J by 2 bases, leaving 11 bases between them. The CDR3 runs 14 residues. The CDR3 nucleotides read TGTGCCAGTAGTGCCCGGGACTTCACAGATACGCAGTATTTT. It specifies CASSARDFTDTQYF.

This chain joins TRBV11-3 and TRBJ2-7; D call uncertain. V lost 0 bases to trimming and J lost 1 base, with 4 bases between them. The germline V gene has CDR1 SGHNT and CDR2 YENEEA. This CDR3 is 13 amino acids long. The DNA of the CDR3 is TGTGCCAGCAGCTTAGATGCGTCCTACGAGCAGTACTTC. Protein product: CASSLDASYEQYF.

The CDR3: CSARDLDTQYF. CDR3 coding DNA: TGCAGTGCTAGAGATCTGGATACGCAGTATTTT. The chain links TRBV20-1 to TRBJ2-3, with D hard to call. The CDR3 length is 11 residues. Germline V CDR1 and CDR2: DFQATT, SNEGSKA (reference sequence). Trimming took off 0 bases at V and 6 bases at J, with 4 bases between the two ends.

The rearrangement joins TRBV19 to TRBJ2-3; the D gene is possibly TRBD1 (6 bases). Germline CDR1 LNHDA, CDR2 SQIVND (reference sequence). CDR3 length equals 15 residues. V gave up 6 bases and J gave up 1 base, with 14 bases separating them. The CDR3 loop reads CASRTRGFGTDTQYF. The CDR3 DNA is TGTGCCAGTAGAACCAGGGGTTTCGGCACAGATACGCAGTATTTT.

The genes are TRBV5-1 and TRBJ1-2; D is unresolved. Trimming removed 0 bases from V and 0 bases from J, with 3 bases in between. The germline CDR1 and CDR2 sequences are SGHRS and YFSETQ. This CDR3 has 13 amino acids. CDR3 protein: CASSLGANYGYTF. In nucleotides, the CDR3 is TGCGCCAGCAGCTTGGGCGCTAACTATGGCTACACCTTC.

V gene TRBV10-1 combines with J gene TRBJ2-1; D is tentatively TRBD1 or TRBD2 (5 bases each). The CDR3 spans 13 residues. Per the germline V gene, CDR1 is WNHNN and CDR2 is SYGVQD (reference sequence). Trimming took off 8 bases at V and 9 bases at J, with 17 bases between the two ends. The CDR3 DNA reads as TGCGCCAGCCCTGACAGTTCCGGAGGTGAGCAGTTCTTC. Encoded protein: CASPDSSGGEQFF.

V gene TRBV5-4 combines with J gene TRBJ1-1, with no clear D. CDR1 and CDR2 from the germline V gene are SGHNT and YYREEE (reference sequence). Deletions cut 3 bases from V and 1 base from J, with 10 bases between. The CDR3 extends over 14 amino acids. This chain's CDR3 is CASSSPVWNTEAFF. CDR3 DNA: TGTGCCAGCAGCTCACCGGTCTGGAACACTGAAGCTTTCTTT.

The rearrangement links TRBV5-1 to TRBJ2-3; 7 bases are shared with TRBD1. V was clipped by 4 bases and J by 4 bases; unmatched bases: 15. This CDR3 spans 17 amino acids. The V gene's germline CDR1 is SGHRS and CDR2 YFSETQ. The CDR3: CASSRDPGGVGPDTQYF. In nucleotides, the CDR3 is TGCGCCAGCAGCCGAGACCCAGGGGGAGTGGGCCCAGATACGCAGTATTTT.

This clone was detected once. The chain couples TRBV29-1 to TRBJ1-2; weak D call: TRBD1 (5 bases). Trimming took 5 bases from V and 2 from J, leaving 12 bases between them. Germline CDR1 and CDR2: SQVTM and ANQGSEA. CDR3 length: 13 residues. CDR3 residues: CSVPRTSNYGYTF. In DNA, the CDR3 is TGCAGCGTTCCCCGGACATCCAACTATGGCTACACCTTC.

This clone showed up just once. The chain joins TRBV7-3 to TRBJ2-7, with D unresolved. Germline V CDR1 and CDR2: SGHTA, FQGTGA. Between the trimmed V and J ends, which lost 2 bases and 2 bases, there was a span of 10 bases. The CDR3 runs 14 residues. The CDR3 sequence: CASSLDGQTYEQYF. For the CDR3, the DNA is TGTGCCAGCAGCTTAGACGGCCAGACCTACGAGCAGTACTTC. Full variable domain (rest looked up from reference TRBV7-3 and TRBJ2-7): GAGVSQTPSNKVTEKGKYVELRCDPISGHTALYWYRQSLGQGPEFLIYFQGTGAADDSGLPNDRFFAVRPEGSVSTLKIQRTERGDSAVYLCASSLDGQTYEQYFGPGTRLTVT.

The rearrangement links TRBV19 to TRBJ2-7, with a possible D match to TRBD1 (6 bases). Trimming took off 7 bases at V and 2 bases at J, with 15 bases between the two ends. Germline V gene sequence: CDR1 LNHDA, CDR2 SQIVND (reference sequence). The CDR3 is 14 residues long. The CDR3 DNA follows: TGTGCCAGTACCCAACCGGGACAAACCTACGAGCAGTACTTC. Protein: CASTQPGQTYEQYF.